The 13 T cell receptor beta chains in this list originate from one sample, sequenced in a study of cytomegalovirus exposure and HLA in healthy donors. PCR employed 60 Vbeta and 13 Jbeta primers. Data came from immunoSEQ multiplex PCR; TCRdb stores just in-frame clones and leaves some out. The table lists 150,000 to 200,000 clones, about 70% of them singletons. Sample: PBMCs. The receptors derive from a male donor in good health and CMV-seronegative.

The chain combines TRBV28 with TRBJ1-3; D is unclear. The V gene lost 6 bases and the J gene lost 4 bases, with 7 bases spanning the gap. Germline V CDR1 and CDR2: MDHEN, SYDVKM. The CDR3 consists of 12 residues. CDR3 DNA: TGTGCCAGCAGGTCCAGGGGAAACACCATATATTTT. Translated, it gives CASRSRGNTIYF.

This chain links TRBV28 with TRBJ1-3; D may be TRBD1 (5 bases). Germline assignment: CDR1 MDHEN and CDR2 SYDVKM. The CDR3 sequence is 16 residues long. V lost 5 bases and J lost 0, with 14 bases in between. The CDR3 DNA reads TGTGCCAGCAGTCCCGGAGGGGTAAGCTCTGGAAACACCATATATTTT. Protein sequence: CASSPGGVSSGNTIYF.

V usage is TRBV28 and J usage is TRBJ1-2, with D perhaps matching TRBD1 (5 bases). This CDR3 is built from 11 residues. V was cut by 5 bases and J by 5 bases, with 6 bases left in between. Germline V CDR1 and CDR2: MDHEN, SYDVKM. In DNA form, the CDR3 reads TGTGCCAGCAGTCAGGGATATGGCTACACCTTC. Translating it yields CASSQGYGYTF.

CDR3 sequence reads: CATSSHRYQETQYF. In DNA, the CDR3 is TGTGCCACCAGCAGTCACAGGTATCAAGAGACCCAGTACTTC. The chain joins TRBV15 to TRBJ2-5; tentatively, D is TRBD1 (5 bases). Per the germline V gene, CDR1 is LNHNV and CDR2 is YYDKDF (reference sequence). CDR3 length: 14 residues. V was shortened by 3 bases and J by 2 bases, with 10 bases between the two germline ends.

This chain connects TRBV5-1 to TRBJ2-7; possibly TRBD1 for D (5 bases). Looked up from germline, CDR1 is SGHRS and CDR2 is YFSETQ. V lost 4 bases to trimming and J lost 5 bases, with 10 bases between them. The CDR3 contains 12 residues. The CDR3 region is CASSDSIHEQYF. As DNA, the CDR3 is TGCGCCAGCAGCGACAGTATCCACGAGCAGTACTTC.

This chain uses TRBV7-9 with TRBJ2-5; 9 bases agree with TRBD1. Looked up from germline, CDR1 is SEHNR and CDR2 is FQNEAQ (reference sequence). The CDR3 runs to 15 residues. The junction had 11 bases not matched to a gene; V was cut back by 7 bases and J by 5 bases. The DNA of the CDR3 is TGTGCCAGCATCAAACCGGGACAGGGATTGGAGACCCAGTACTTC. This encodes CASIKPGQGLETQYF. The full variable domain, completed using reference TRBV7-9 and TRBJ2-5, is DTGVSQNPRHKITKRGQNVTFRCDPISEHNRLYWYRQTLGQGPEFLTYFQNEAQLEKSRLLSDRFSAERPKGSFSTLEIQRTEQGDSAMYLCASIKPGQGLETQYFGPGTRLLVL.

In its sample, this clone was seen a few times. CDR3 protein: CAWRGDTFYEQYF. Written as DNA, the CDR3 is TGTGCCTGGAGGGGGGACACCTTCTACGAGCAGTACTTC. This chain links TRBV30 with TRBJ2-7, with a tentative D call TRBD1 (6 bases). Germline V CDR1 and CDR2: GTSNPN, SVGIG (reference sequence). CDR3 length: 13 residues. V was shortened by 3 bases and J by 3 bases, with 12 bases between the two germline ends.

The chain combines TRBV4-1 with TRBJ1-1; 7 positions match TRBD1. The V gene end was trimmed by 4 bases and the J gene end by 4 bases; junction bases not matched to a gene: 6. The CDR3 totals 14 residues. The germline gives CDR1 MGHRA, CDR2 YSYEKL. DNA of the CDR3: TGCGCCAGCAGCCGCCCGACAGGGTCCACTGAAGCTTTCTTT. Protein sequence: CASSRPTGSTEAFF.

V gene TRBV30 combines with J gene TRBJ1-3, with a tentative D call TRBD1 (5 bases). Trimming pared 2 bases from V and 2 bases from J, leaving 7 bases between. CDR3 length: 13 amino acids. CDR1 and CDR2 from the germline V gene are GTSNPN and SVGIG (reference sequence). The DNA for the CDR3 is TGTGCCTGGAGTCTGACAGCTGGAAACACCATATATTTT. It encodes CAWSLTAGNTIYF.

The rearrangement uses TRBV7-8 and TRBJ1-1, with 8 positions matching TRBD1. CDR1 and CDR2 from the germline V gene are SGHVS and FQNEAQ. This CDR3 spans 16 amino acids. The J segment lost 4 bases and the V segment lost 0 bases, leaving 7 bases of the junction unmatched. The CDR3 spells CASSLAMTGAITEAFF. The DNA for the CDR3 is TGTGCCAGCAGCTTAGCGATGACAGGGGCAATCACTGAAGCTTTCTTT.

The gene calls are TRBV11-2 and TRBJ1-1; no firm D call. This CDR3 comprises 14 residues. CDR1 SGHAT and CDR2 FQNNGV come from the germline V gene. Trimming removed 6 bases at V and 1 base at J, with 12 bases between. The CDR3 DNA reads as TGTGCCAGCAGTATCACGACGGGGAACACTGAAGCTTTCTTT. As protein: CASSITTGNTEAFF.

The chain employs TRBV5-1 and TRBJ2-5; D may be TRBD2 (6 bases). The J call may be in error: the DNA end matches TRBJ2-7 better. The CDR3 runs 18 residues. Germline V gene sequence: CDR1 SGHRS, CDR2 YFSETQ. CDR3 nucleotide sequence: TGCGCCAGCAGCTTGAGGTCTAGCGCCCCGGCCCACGCCTACGAGCAGTACTTC. Translated, it gives CASSLRSSAPAHAYEQYF.

The chain joins TRBV6-4 to TRBJ2-6; no firm D call. Trimming left V 4 bases short and J 0 bases short, with 7 bases between. In germline, CDR1 is MRHNA, CDR2 SNTAGT. CDR3 length: 15 residues. The CDR3 DNA reads TGTGCCAGCAGTGCCTTTTACTCTGGGGCCAACGTCCTGACTTTC. Protein: CASSAFYSGANVLTF.